The 9 T cell receptor beta chains below come from one sample, sequenced in a study of memory CD4+ T cells and cytomegalovirus serostatus. The sort gate was single viable CD3+CD4+CD8-CD45RO+ cells for memory CD4+ T cells. Clones were read by immunoSEQ multiplex PCR, and TCRdb kept only the in-frame ones, dropping some. The repertoire has 70,000 to 90,000 clones, 60% to 80% of them found once; the top ten carry roughly 2.6%. Sequencing was done on a sample of memory CD4+ T cells from blood. The receptors were gathered from an adult in good health and CMV-seropositive.

The chain recombines TRBV29-1 with TRBJ1-2; TRBD1 is a possible D gene (5 bases). The germline V and J ends were trimmed by 3 bases and 0 bases, with 14 bases remaining between them. CDR1 and CDR2 (germline): SQVTM, ANQGSEA. The CDR3 runs to 15 residues. The CDR3 here is CSVDAGRRSNYGYTF. Here the CDR3 DNA reads TGCAGCGTTGACGCAGGGCGGCGATCTAACTATGGCTACACCTTC. The full variable domain, rest sourced from reference TRBV29-1 and TRBJ1-2, is SAVISQKPSRDICQRGTSLTIQCQVDSQVTMMFWYRQQPGQSLTLIATANQGSEATYESGFVIDKFPISRPNLTFSTLTVSNMSPEDSSIYLCSVDAGRRSNYGYTFGSGTRLTVV.

By frequency in the sample, this clone is medium-sized. The CDR3 region is CASSMDTGTEAFF. The DNA of the CDR3 is TGTGCCAGCAGCATGGATACCGGGACCGAGGCTTTCTTT. V gene TRBV5-4 combines with J gene TRBJ1-1, with TRBD1 as a possible D gene (5 bases). This CDR3 has 13 residues. CDR1 and CDR2 from the germline V gene are SGHNT and YYREEE (reference sequence). The ends were cut back, 4 bases at V and 11 bases at J, with 18 bases in the middle.

A single count supports this clone. The V gene is TRBV28, the J gene TRBJ2-6; perhaps TRBD1 as D (5 bases). The CDR3 runs to 15 residues. Trimming removed 2 bases from V and 2 bases from J, with 7 bases in between. Germline V lookup: CDR1 MDHEN, CDR2 SYDVKM. The CDR3 bases are TGTGCCAGCAGTTTAGAAGGGGCTGGGGCCAACGTCCTGACTTTC. Translated: CASSLEGAGANVLTF.

DNA of the CDR3: TGTGCCAGCAGCTTAGGCGCCCCGGGCTCCTACAATGAGCAGTTCTTC. Residues: CASSLGAPGSYNEQFF. This rearrangement joins TRBV11-2 to TRBJ2-1; D unclear. V was clipped by 1 base and J by 0 bases, with 10 bases between them. CDR3 size: 16 residues. Germline CDR1 SGHAT, CDR2 FQNNGV.

This sequence joins TRBV7-2 and TRBJ1-2; D is undetermined. Germline CDR1 and CDR2: SGHTA and FQGNSA. Trimming pared 1 base from V and 5 bases from J, leaving 14 bases between. The CDR3 runs to 15 residues. Written as DNA, the CDR3 is TGTGCCAGCAGCTTAGGTTCGGCGGAGTTTTATGGCTACACCTTC. It codes for CASSLGSAEFYGYTF.

This chain joins TRBV5-4 and TRBJ1-2; 8 nucleotides agree with TRBD1. The CDR3 consists of 14 residues. The V segment lost 0 bases and the J segment 7 bases; nucleotides outside the gene matches: 5. Germline V CDR1 and CDR2: SGHNT, YYREEE (reference sequence). The CDR3 nucleotides read TGTGCCAGCAGCTTGGATCAGGGGGCCTCTGGCTACACCTTC. Its protein is CASSLDQGASGYTF.

About this clone: Other DNA variants within this sample encode the same CDR3. This chain uses TRBV5-1 with TRBJ1-2; D is unresolved. The CDR3 totals 13 residues. Germline CDR1 reads SGHRS; CDR2 reads YFSETQ. V was pared by 2 bases and J by 2 bases, with 7 bases between. CDR3 in amino acids: CASSLGRNYGYTF. For the CDR3, the DNA is TGCGCCAGCAGCTTAGGGAGGAACTATGGCTACACCTTC.

The CDR3 reads CASSFGTGGETQYF. The CDR3 DNA reads as TGCGCCAGCAGCTTTGGGACAGGGGGAGAGACCCAGTACTTC. The J gene is TRBJ2-5, the V gene TRBV5-1; 11 nucleotides match TRBD1. Germline V gene sequence: CDR1 SGHRS, CDR2 YFSETQ. Trimming took 2 bases from V and 4 from J; bases not matched to a gene: 1. The CDR3 runs to 14 residues.

This clone was observed a handful of times. CDR3 amino acids: CASSVQAQVGELFF. CDR3 sequence (DNA): TGTGCCAGCAGTGTGCAGGCCCAGGTCGGGGAGCTGTTTTTT. The chain joins TRBV2 to TRBJ2-2; D is ambiguous. V dropped 4 bases and J dropped 7 bases, with 13 bases sitting between them. The CDR3 is 14 amino acids. The V gene's germline CDR1 is SNHLY and CDR2 FYNNEI.